This entry is about one TCR beta chain. Its antigen is not known. The study ran its PCR with 60 Vbeta and 13 Jbeta primers. TCRdb keeps only in-frame clones here, not all; method: immunoSEQ multiplex PCR. The sample lists roughly 150,000 clones, nearly 80% occurring once. The data were taken from a study of cytomegalovirus exposure and HLA in healthy donors. The wider study: The study's early data release held tens of millions of unique TCRs from HLA-typed donors.

Study-wide findings and caveats: Investigators reported around 150 TCR beta chains as tied to cytomegalovirus. CMV serostatus was the sole immune exposure data available. In vitro testing confirmed a few CMV-associated chains as specific for CMV antigens.

Germline lookup yields CDR1 SNHLY and CDR2 FYNNEI. The CDR3 runs 13 residues. J lost 6 bases, V lost 8 bases, and 8 bases had no gene match. Material for sequencing was PBMCs. This chain links TRBV2 with TRBJ2-3, with 7 bases identical to TRBD2. This receptor was taken from a man aged 25 to 40 in good health and CMV-seronegative. CDR3 sequence reads: CASGLDGGDTQYF. The CDR3 region has the DNA TGTGCCAGCGGGCTCGACGGGGGGGATACGCAGTATTTT.